The 15 T cell receptor beta chains given below trace back to one sample, sequenced in a study of T cell responses to AZD1222 COVID-19 vaccine (dated by TCRdb to the early 2020s). The meaning of the sample's time point label: baseline before first vaccination. Library preparation employed the immunoSEQ multiplex PCR assay. Imported from immuneACCESS, the table was reduced by TCRdb to in-frame sequences with V and J called. These copies leave out some clones; in studies compared against another copy, an unresolved V gene accounts for under half, and the cause of the remainder is not known. Counted in this sample were roughly 140,000 clones; around nine tenths of them appeared once. The ten top clones hold approximately 4.8% of the sample. This sample comprised peripheral blood, obtained on day 0 of AZD1222 vaccination. The receptor source for this set is an adult in good health.

This clone has more than one count but fewer than ten. V usage is TRBV19 and J usage is TRBJ2-7; a weak D match, TRBD1 (6 bases). The CDR3 consists of 13 residues. Trimming stripped 5 bases from V and 3 bases from J, with 11 bases between. In germline, CDR1 is LNHDA, CDR2 SQIVND (reference sequence). This CDR3 is CASSAGTNYEQYF. CDR3 DNA: TGTGCCAGTAGTGCTGGGACAAACTACGAGCAGTACTTC.

This clone was counted a few times. The chain carries TRBV29-1 and TRBJ1-2, with 8 bases identical to TRBD1. V lost 6 bases, J lost 2 bases, and 5 bases stayed unmatched. This CDR3 spans 13 amino acids. CDR1 and CDR2 from the germline V gene are SQVTM and ANQGSEA. The CDR3 sequence: CSVGGTGNYGYTF. As DNA, the CDR3 is TGCAGCGTGGGGGGGACAGGAAACTATGGCTACACCTTC.

The genes are TRBV19 and TRBJ2-2; 13 bases map to TRBD2. With 4 bases clipped from V and 5 bases from J, the junction kept 4 bases outside the gene matches. The CDR3 is 16 residues long. Germline V gene lookup returns CDR1 LNHDA and CDR2 SQIVND (reference sequence). The CDR3: CASSRGLAGPTGELFF. The CDR3 DNA is TGTGCCAGTAGTAGGGGACTAGCGGGGCCTACCGGGGAGCTGTTTTTT.

V is TRBV6-5 and J is TRBJ2-7, with 8 bases lining up with TRBD1. V was clipped by 6 bases and J by 5 bases; unmatched bases: 12. Germline V lookup: CDR1 MNHEY, CDR2 SVGAGI. The CDR3 covers 15 residues. The CDR3 DNA is TGTGCCAGCAGCTTGACCGGGACAGGCATCAACGAGCAGTACTTC. It is translated as CASSLTGTGINEQYF.

V usage is TRBV18 and J usage is TRBJ1-5; TRBD1 matches at 8 bases. Germline assignment: CDR1 KGHSH and CDR2 LQKENI. This CDR3 region has 16 residues. Trimming took 5 bases from V and 5 from J; bases not matched to a gene: 11. CDR3 DNA sequence: TGTGCCAGCTCATGGACAGGGACCGGGGGAGATCAGCCCCAGCATTTT. The encoded protein is CASSWTGTGGDQPQHF.

The chain recombines TRBV3-1 (or the pseudogene TRBV3-2) with TRBJ2-5; 9 nucleotides line up with TRBD1. Germline CDR1 and CDR2: LGHDT and YNNKEL (reference sequence). Germline trimming cut 4 bases from V and 0 bases from J; bases unmatched to any gene: 3. The CDR3 covers 15 residues. CDR3 coding DNA: TGTGCCAGCAGCCCGACAGGGGGGTACCAAGAGACCCAGTACTTC. Protein product: CASSPTGGYQETQYF.

V is TRBV2 and J is TRBJ2-2; D possibly uses TRBD1 or TRBD2 (5 bases each). The CDR3 covers 17 residues. The V gene's germline CDR1 is SNHLY and CDR2 FYNNEI. V dropped 2 bases and J dropped 5 bases, with 18 bases sitting between them. The CDR3 is CASSELQGAATTGELFF. In nucleotides, the CDR3 is TGTGCCAGCAGTGAATTGCAGGGAGCTGCCACAACCGGGGAGCTGTTTTTT.

The gene calls are TRBV12-3 or TRBV12-4 and TRBJ2-7; possible D gene TRBD1, 6 bases. Trimming pared 6 bases from V and 2 bases from J, leaving 11 bases between. The CDR3 extends over 13 amino acids. CDR3 DNA sequence: TGTGCCAGCAGGGGGGCTTTCCCCTACGAGCAGTACTTC. Translation: CASRGAFPYEQYF.

The chain links TRBV19 to TRBJ1-6; possibly TRBD1 for D (5 bases). V lost 1 base and J lost 0, with 10 bases in between. This CDR3 contains 17 residues. Germline V gene sequence: CDR1 LNHDA, CDR2 SQIVND (reference sequence). DNA of the CDR3: TGTGCCAGTAGTATAGGACAGACTAGCTCCTATAATTCACCCCTCCACTTT. It codes for CASSIGQTSSYNSPLHF.

The rearrangement links TRBV2 to TRBJ2-3; 8 bases align to TRBD2. With 2 bases clipped from V and 4 bases from J, the junction kept 5 bases outside the gene matches. The CDR3 contains 15 residues. Germline-derived CDR1 and CDR2 are SNHLY and FYNNEI. CDR3 in DNA: TGTGCCAGCAGTGAAACGGGAGGGAGGGCAGATACGCAGTATTTT. Residues: CASSETGGRADTQYF.

V usage is TRBV28 and J usage is TRBJ2-3; the D call may be TRBD1 or TRBD2 (6 bases each). Germline V gene lookup returns CDR1 MDHEN and CDR2 SYDVKM. The CDR3 has 20 residues. V was pared by 2 bases and J by 0 bases, with 24 bases between. CDR3 DNA sequence: TGTGCCAGCAGTTTAGTCCGGGGGCGGACACTAAGTCGGAGCACAGATACGCAGTATTTT. It translates to CASSLVRGRTLSRSTDTQYF.

The rearrangement uses TRBV7-2 and TRBJ2-5; TRBD1 is a possible D gene (5 bases). There are 14 residues in the CDR3. Germline loops: CDR1 SGHTA, CDR2 FQGNSA. With 5 bases removed from V and 4 bases from J, the gap between germline ends came to 14 bases. Here the CDR3 reads CASSPQGRGETQYF. CDR3 nucleotide sequence: TGTGCCAGCAGCCCTCAGGGTAGAGGAGAGACCCAGTACTTC.

The chain links TRBV7-2 to TRBJ2-4, with D perhaps assigned TRBD1 or TRBD2 (5 bases each). Trimming removed 1 base at V and 0 bases at J, with 10 bases between. Germline V gives CDR1 SGHTA, CDR2 FQGNSA. This CDR3 contains 16 residues. In nucleotides, the CDR3 is TGTGCCAGCAGCTTAGGAGGGGTTGTAGCCAAAAACATTCAGTACTTC. It is translated as CASSLGGVVAKNIQYF.

The chain links TRBV3-1 (or the pseudogene TRBV3-2) to TRBJ2-1; TRBD2 matches at 7 bases. V gave up 0 bases and J gave up 0 bases; unmatched junction bases: 2. Germline V gives CDR1 LGHDT, CDR2 YNNKEL (reference sequence). The CDR3 is made up of 16 amino acids. The DNA of the CDR3 is TGTGCCAGCAGCCAAGAACTAGCGCACTCCTACAATGAGCAGTTCTTC. Translating gives CASSQELAHSYNEQFF.

The V and J genes are TRBV10-2 and TRBJ2-5, with a tentative D call TRBD2 (6 bases). The CDR3 contains 12 residues. V lost 5 bases and J 3 bases, leaving 7 bases between the germline ends. Germline values: CDR1 WSHSY, CDR2 SAAADI. The DNA of the CDR3 is TGCGCCAGCAGTTCTAGCGAAGAGACCCAGTACTTC. Protein sequence: CASSSSEETQYF.